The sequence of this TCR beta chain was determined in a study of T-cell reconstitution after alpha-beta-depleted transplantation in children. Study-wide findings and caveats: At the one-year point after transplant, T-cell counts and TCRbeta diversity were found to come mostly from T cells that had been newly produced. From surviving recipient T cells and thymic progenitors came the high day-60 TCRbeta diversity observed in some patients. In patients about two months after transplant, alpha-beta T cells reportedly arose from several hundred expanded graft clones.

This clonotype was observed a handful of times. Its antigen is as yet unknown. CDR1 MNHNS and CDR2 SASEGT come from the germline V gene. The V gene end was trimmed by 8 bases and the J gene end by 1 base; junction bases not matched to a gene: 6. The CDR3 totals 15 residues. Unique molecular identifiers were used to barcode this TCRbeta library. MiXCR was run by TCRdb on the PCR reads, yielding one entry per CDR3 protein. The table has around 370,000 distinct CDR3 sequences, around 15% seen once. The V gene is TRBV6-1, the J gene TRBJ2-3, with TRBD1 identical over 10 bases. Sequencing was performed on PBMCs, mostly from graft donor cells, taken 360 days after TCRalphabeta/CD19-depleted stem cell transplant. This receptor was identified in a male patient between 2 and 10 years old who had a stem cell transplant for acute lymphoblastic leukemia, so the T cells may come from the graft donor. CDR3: CASQRGTGGTDTQYF. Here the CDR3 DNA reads TGTGCCAGCCAAAGAGGGACAGGGGGCACAGATACGCAGTATTTT.